This T cell receptor (beta chain) was captured in a study of T cell responses to AZD1222 COVID-19 vaccine. Study conclusions and caveats: No day 14 peak samples; only post-peak repertoires were characterized. Recipients of AZD1222 seropositive at baseline numbered only 6 or 7. Spike regions recognized by vaccine-associated CD4 TCRs spanned the protein, led by 160-218 and 743-854.

The repertoire was sequenced with immunoSEQ multiplex PCR; TCRdb's copy has only in-frame clones and lacks some. The table records about 150,000 clones, approximately 87% of them present only once. Comment on this clone: Its antigen is unidentified.

V lost 6 bases and J lost 4, with 13 bases in between. This CDR3 region has 13 residues. Germline loops: CDR1 SGDLS, CDR2 YYNGEE. The chain couples TRBV9 to TRBJ1-1; no clear D. This sample comprised peripheral blood, obtained on day 0 of MenACWY control vaccination. The origin of this receptor is an adult in good health. The CDR3 DNA reads as TGTGCCAGCACCAGACACCCCCTCACTGAAGCTTTCTTT. Its protein product is CASTRHPLTEAFF.